Listed below are T cell receptor beta chains from one sample, sequenced in a study of neurological immune-mediated disorders. Each CDR3 protein gets one entry after TCRdb re-called the 5' RACE reads with MiXCR. The repertoire holds roughly 32,000 distinct CDR3 sequences, with approximately 5.3% as singletons. The material sequenced was CD4+ T cells from blood. These receptors were collected from a woman between 45 and 60 years old in good health. Both conserved end residues are part of each CDR3. Fields, in order: J gene, V gene, clone size, D gene, CDR3 length, CDR3 DNA, CDR3 protein. The D gene is left open where the match is weak. Size is stated for part of the rows, as once, few or many counts, or as a class when the clone is expanded.

>TRBJ2-1|TRBV20-1|many|TRBD1|14
TGCAGTGCTACCCGGACAGGGGGCTTGCATGAGCAGTTCTTC
CSATRTGGLHEQFF
>TRBJ2-1|TRBV5-1|many|TRBD2|15
TGCGCCAGCAGCTTAAGCGGGAAACAAAGTAATGAGCAGTTCTTC
CASSLSGKQSNEQFF
>TRBJ1-2|TRBV20-1|many|NA|11
TGCAGTGTCCCAGGAAGCTATGGCTACACCTTC
CSVPGSYGYTF
>TRBJ2-2|TRBV10-1|many|NA|13
TGCGCCAGCCGACAGGTGAACACCGGGGAGCTGTTTTTT
CASRQVNTGELFF
>TRBJ2-7|TRBV9|few|TRBD2|15
TGTGCCAGCAGCTCTAAACTAGCGGCGACCTACGAGCAGTACTTC
CASSSKLAATYEQYF
>TRBJ2-5|TRBV7-3|many|TRBD1|15
TGTGCCAGCAGCTCGCCGGGCAGGGGGCCAGAGACCCAGTACTTC
CASSSPGRGPETQYF
>TRBJ2-2|TRBV28|many|TRBD1|16
TGTGCCAGCAGACCTCCTGGACAGGCGAACACCGGGGAGCTGTTTTTT
CASRPPGQANTGELFF
>TRBJ1-4|TRBV7-9|many|TRBD1|17
TGTGCCAGCAGCTTCTTAGGGGGCGGCTTGCAGAATGAAAAACTGTTTTTT
CASSFLGGGLQNEKLFF
>TRBJ2-1|TRBV5-1|NA|NA|13
TGCGCCAGCAACCCTGGAGGGGGCAATGAGCAGTTCTTC
CASNPGGGNEQFF
>TRBJ2-3|TRBV9|many|NA|13
TGTGCCAGCAGCTCCCGGGCCACAGATACGCAGTATTTT
CASSSRATDTQYF